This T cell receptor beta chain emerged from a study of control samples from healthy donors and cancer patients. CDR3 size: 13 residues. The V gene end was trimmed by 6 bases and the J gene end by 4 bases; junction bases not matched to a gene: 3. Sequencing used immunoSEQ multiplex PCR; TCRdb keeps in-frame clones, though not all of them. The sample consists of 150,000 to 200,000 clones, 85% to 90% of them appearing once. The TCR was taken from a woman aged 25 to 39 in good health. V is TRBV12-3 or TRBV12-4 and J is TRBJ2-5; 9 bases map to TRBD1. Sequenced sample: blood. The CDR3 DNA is TGTGCCAGCAGGACAGGGGGGGTAGAGACCCAGTACTTC. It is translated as CASRTGGVETQYF.